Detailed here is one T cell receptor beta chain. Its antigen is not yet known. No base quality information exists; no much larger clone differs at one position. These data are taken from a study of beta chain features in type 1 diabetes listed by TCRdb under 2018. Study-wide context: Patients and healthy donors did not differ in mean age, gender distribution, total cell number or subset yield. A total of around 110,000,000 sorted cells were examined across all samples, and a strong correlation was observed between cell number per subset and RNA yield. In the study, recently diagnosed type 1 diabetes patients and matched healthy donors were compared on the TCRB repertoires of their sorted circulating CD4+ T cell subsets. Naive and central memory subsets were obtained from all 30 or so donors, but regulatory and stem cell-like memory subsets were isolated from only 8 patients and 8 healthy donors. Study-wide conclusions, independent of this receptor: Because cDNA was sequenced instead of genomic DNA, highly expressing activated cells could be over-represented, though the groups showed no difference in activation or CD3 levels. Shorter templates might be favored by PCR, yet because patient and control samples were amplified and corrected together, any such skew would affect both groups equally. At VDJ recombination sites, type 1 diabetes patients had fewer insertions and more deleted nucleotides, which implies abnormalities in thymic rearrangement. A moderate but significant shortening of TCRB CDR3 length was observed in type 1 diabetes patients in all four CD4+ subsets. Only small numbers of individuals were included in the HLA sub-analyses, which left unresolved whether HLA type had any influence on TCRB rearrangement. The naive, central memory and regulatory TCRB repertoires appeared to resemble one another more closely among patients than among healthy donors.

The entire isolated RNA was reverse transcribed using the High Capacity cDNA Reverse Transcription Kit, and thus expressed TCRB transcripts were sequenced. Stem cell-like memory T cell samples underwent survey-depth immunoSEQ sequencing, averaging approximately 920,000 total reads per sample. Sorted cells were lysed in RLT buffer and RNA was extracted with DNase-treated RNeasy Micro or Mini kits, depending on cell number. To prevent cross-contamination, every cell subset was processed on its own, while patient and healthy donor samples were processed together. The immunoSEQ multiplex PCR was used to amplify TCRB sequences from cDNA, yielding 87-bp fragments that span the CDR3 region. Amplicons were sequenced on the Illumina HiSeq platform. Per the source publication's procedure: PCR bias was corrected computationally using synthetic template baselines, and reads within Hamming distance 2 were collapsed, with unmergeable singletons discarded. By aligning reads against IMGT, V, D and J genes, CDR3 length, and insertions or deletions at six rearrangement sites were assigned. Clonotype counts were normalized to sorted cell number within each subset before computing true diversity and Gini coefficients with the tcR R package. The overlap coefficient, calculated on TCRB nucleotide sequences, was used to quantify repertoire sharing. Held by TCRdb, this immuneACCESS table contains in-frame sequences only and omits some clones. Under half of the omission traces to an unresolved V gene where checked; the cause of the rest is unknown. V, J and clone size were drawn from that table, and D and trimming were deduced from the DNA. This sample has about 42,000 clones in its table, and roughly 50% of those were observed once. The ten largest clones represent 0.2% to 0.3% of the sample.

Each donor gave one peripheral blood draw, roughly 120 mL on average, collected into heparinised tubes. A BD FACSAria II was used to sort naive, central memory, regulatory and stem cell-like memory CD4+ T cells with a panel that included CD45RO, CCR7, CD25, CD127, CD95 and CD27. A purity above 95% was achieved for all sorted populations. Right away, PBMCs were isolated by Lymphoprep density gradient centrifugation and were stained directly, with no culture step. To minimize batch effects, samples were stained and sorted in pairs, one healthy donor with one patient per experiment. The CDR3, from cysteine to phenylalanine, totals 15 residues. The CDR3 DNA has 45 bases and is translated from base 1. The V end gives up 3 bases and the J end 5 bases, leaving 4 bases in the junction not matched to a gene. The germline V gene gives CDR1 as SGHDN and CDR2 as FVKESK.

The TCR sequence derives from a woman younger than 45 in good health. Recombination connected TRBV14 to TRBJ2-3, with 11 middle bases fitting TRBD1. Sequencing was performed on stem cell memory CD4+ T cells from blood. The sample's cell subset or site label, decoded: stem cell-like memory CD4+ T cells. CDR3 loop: CASSHLDRGLDTQYF. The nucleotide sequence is TGTGCCAGCAGCCACCTGGACAGGGGGCTAGATACGCAGTATTTT.